The sequence of this TCR beta chain was determined in a study of shared clonotypes between healthy human individuals. Every contributor of samples was a Caucasian grown-up residing in Nashville, Tennessee. Assay execution took place at the deep level. Unsorted PBMC DNA underwent sequencing on ten immunoSEQ deep assay plates. Sequencing was performed with immunoSEQ multiplex PCR; in TCRdb, only in-frame clones are kept and a portion is missing. The data hold 450,000 to 650,000 clones, with around 78% observed a single time. The sequence derives from a woman between 40 and 55 years old in good health. Some clones in this sample may be carry-over from other donors' samples. Material: PBMCs.

DNA for the CDR3: TGTGCCAGCAGTGAGCTTCAAGGGACCGGGGAGCTGTTTTTT. This sequence encodes CASSELQGTGELFF. The chain combines TRBV2 with TRBJ2-2, with unresolved D. Trimming removed 3 bases at V and 5 bases at J, with 10 bases between. CDR3 length: 14 amino acids. The germline V gene has CDR1 SNHLY and CDR2 FYNNEI.